One and the same sample provided the 27 T cell receptor beta chains below, sequenced in a study of response to subunit inactivated influenza vaccine (dated by TCRdb to between 2017 and 2018). The library was obtained by RT-PCR. TCRdb names Illumina HiSeq 2500 as the instrument used. TCRdb reprocessed the public reads (quality trimming at Q25 with fastp, clone calling with MiXCR) and kept in-frame beta chains. A single entry per CDR3 protein holds the most common genes and DNA from its merged rows. Recorded for this sample are hundreds of thousands of distinct CDR3 sequences; around a sixth of them occurred a single time. Of the sample, roughly 10% is held by the ten largest clones. The sequencing here drew on PBMCs from blood, taken more than 4 days after vaccination. These receptors originate from a man aged 45-60 years who received an inactivated influenza vaccine. Donor details come from another sample of the same person, matched by shared clones.

The table lists this clonotype with many counts. V and J are TRBV5-6 and TRBJ2-3; the D gene is possibly TRBD2 (6 bases). The ends were cut back, 2 bases at V and 6 bases at J, with 16 bases in the middle. This CDR3 is built from 15 residues. The germline CDR1 and CDR2 sequences are SGHDT and YYEEEE. The CDR3 DNA reads TGTGCCAGCAGCTTAACGGGACTCGGTGTTGATACGCAGTATTTT. This translates into CASSLTGLGVDTQYF.

Only a few counts were recorded for this clonotype. The J gene is TRBJ1-1, the V gene TRBV4-2; 7 bases are shared with TRBD1. V lost 0 bases, J lost 9 bases, and 4 bases stayed unmatched. This CDR3 comprises 13 residues. The germline V gene encodes CDR1 LGHNA and CDR2 YNFKEQ. CDR3 sequence reads: CASSQDRDSQAFF. CDR3 bases: TGTGCCAGCAGCCAAGACCGGGACAGCCAAGCTTTCTTT.

This clonotype was seen at least ten times. J is TRBJ2-1 and V is TRBV12-5; D possibly uses TRBD1 or TRBD2 (5 bases each). Germline lookup yields CDR1 LGHNT and CDR2 FRNRAP. The V end lost 8 bases, the J end lost 7 bases, and 15 bases lay between the germline ends. CDR3 length: 13 amino acids. CDR3 loop: CASRPPGRNEQFF. In DNA form, the CDR3 reads TGTGCTAGTCGACCCCCGGGACGTAATGAGCAGTTCTTC.

J is TRBJ2-3 and V is TRBV27; 10 bases fit TRBD1. This CDR3 region has 15 residues. Germline CDR1 and CDR2: MNHEY and SMNVEV (reference sequence). Trimming cost V 2 bases and J 8 bases; bases outside gene matches: 7. CDR3 residues: CASSLGTGEYGTQYF. DNA for the CDR3: TGTGCCAGCAGTTTAGGGACAGGGGAATATGGTACGCAGTATTTT.

V gene TRBV15 combines with J gene TRBJ2-7; 9 bases map to TRBD1. The CDR3 runs 17 residues. Germline CDR1 is LNHNV and CDR2 is YYDKDF (reference sequence). V lost 1 base to trimming and J lost 3 bases; unmatched junction nucleotides: 10. This CDR3 reads CATSRGQPDRGSYEQYF. For the CDR3, the DNA is TGTGCCACCAGCAGAGGACAACCAGACAGGGGGAGCTACGAGCAGTACTTC.

This clonotype was picked up a small number of times. The chain links TRBV7-2 to TRBJ2-5; TRBD2 aligns across 9 bases. The CDR3 consists of 15 residues. J was trimmed by 3 bases and V by 2 bases; bases with no gene match: 4. In germline, CDR1 is SGHTA, CDR2 FQGNSA. The CDR3 reads CASSLTGTSKETQYF. In nucleotides, the CDR3 is TGTGCCAGCAGCTTAACCGGGACTAGCAAAGAGACCCAGTACTTC.

This clonotype has just a few counts. V usage is TRBV5-5 and J usage is TRBJ2-7, with no clear D. The V and J ends lost 6 bases and 0 bases respectively, with 7 bases between them. This CDR3 contains 12 residues. Germline V lookup: CDR1 SGHKS, CDR2 YYEKEE (reference sequence). CDR3 bases: TGTGCCAGCATCAACTCCTCCTACGAGCAGTACTTC. As protein: CASINSSYEQYF. The full variable domain, rest sourced from reference TRBV5-5 and TRBJ2-7, is DAGVTQSPTHLIKTRGQQVTLRCSPISGHKSVSWYQQVLGQGPQFIFQYYEKEERGRGNFPDRFSARQFPNYSSELNVNALLLGDSALYLCASINSSYEQYFGPGTRLTVT.

The rearrangement joins TRBV5-1 to TRBJ1-2, with D maybe TRBD1 (6 bases). This CDR3 is built from 15 residues. CDR1 SGHRS and CDR2 YFSETQ come from the germline V gene. V lost 2 bases to trimming and J lost 0 bases, with 11 bases between them. The CDR3 spells CASSFDRPSNYGYTF. DNA for the CDR3: TGCGCCAGCAGCTTTGACAGGCCGTCTAACTATGGCTACACCTTC.

This clonotype was observed a few times. The CDR3 nucleotides read TGTGCCAGCAGTTTAAGTAACTCGCAGGGCGGGGAGCTGTTTTTT. Protein product: CASSLSNSQGGELFF. The chain links TRBV28 to TRBJ2-2, with a tentative D call TRBD1 (5 bases). V lost 2 bases and J lost 7, with 14 bases in between. The CDR3 spans 15 residues. The V gene's germline CDR1 is MDHEN and CDR2 SYDVKM.

The rearrangement joins TRBV6-5 to TRBJ2-3, with TRBD2 matching over 13 bases. In germline, CDR1 is MNHEY, CDR2 SVGAGI. There are 16 residues in the CDR3. J was trimmed by 2 bases and V by 4 bases; bases with no gene match: 3. The CDR3: CASSSTSGRDTDTQYF. CDR3 DNA sequence: TGTGCCAGCAGTTCAACTAGCGGGAGGGACACAGATACGCAGTATTTT.

This clonotype was counted only a few times. The V call is TRBV4-2, the J call TRBJ2-5, with TRBD1 matching over 8 bases. The J segment lost 0 bases and the V segment lost 6 bases, leaving 9 bases of the junction unmatched. CDR1 and CDR2 (germline): LGHNA, YNFKEQ. This CDR3 region has 16 residues. The chain's CDR3 is CASSSVQGEYQETQYF. In nucleotides, the CDR3 is TGTGCCAGCAGTTCCGTACAGGGGGAGTACCAAGAGACCCAGTACTTC.

Only a few counts were recorded for this clonotype. This chain connects TRBV10-3 to TRBJ2-1; D is perhaps TRBD2 (5 bases). Germline CDR1 is ENHRY and CDR2 is SYGVKD. V gave up 4 bases and J gave up 3 bases, with 19 bases separating them. The CDR3 has 17 amino acids. The CDR3 DNA follows: TGTGCCATCAGTGGTTGGAGCGGTCCCTCAGGCTACAATGAGCAGTTCTTC. Translation gives CAISGWSGPSGYNEQFF.

In its sample, this clonotype was seen a few times. The chain has TRBV12-3 or TRBV12-4 and TRBJ2-5; unclear D gene. V lost 5 bases and J lost 4, with 8 bases in between. This CDR3 region has 12 residues. Here the CDR3 reads CASSGSVETQYF. The CDR3 coding sequence is TGTGCCAGCAGTGGGTCGGTAGAGACCCAGTACTTC.

This clonotype was recorded a few times. This chain links TRBV5-1 with TRBJ2-1; TRBD1 matches 7 bases. CDR1 is SGHRS and CDR2 is YFSETQ in the germline V gene. Germline trimming cut 6 bases from V and 3 bases from J; bases unmatched to any gene: 6. The CDR3 has 14 amino acids. CDR3 coding DNA: TGCGCCAGCACCCCGGGACAGATCTACAATGAGCAGTTCTTC. This encodes CASTPGQIYNEQFF.

The V and J genes are TRBV7-9 and TRBJ2-7, with D maybe TRBD2 (6 bases). With 1 base removed from V and 2 bases from J, the gap between germline ends came to 12 bases. Germline lookup yields CDR1 SEHNR and CDR2 FQNEAQ (reference sequence). There are 15 residues in the CDR3. DNA of the CDR3: TGTGCCAGCAGCTTAGACGGGAGCACACCCTACGAGCAGTACTTC. Encoded protein: CASSLDGSTPYEQYF.

CDR3 amino acids: CASSSNWNTGELFF. The CDR3 DNA is TGTGCCAGCAGCTCCAACTGGAACACCGGGGAGCTGTTTTTT. The chain joins TRBV7-2 to TRBJ2-2; no reliable D call. The V and J ends lost 4 bases and 1 base respectively, with 7 bases between them. There are 14 residues in the CDR3. Germline values: CDR1 SGHTA, CDR2 FQGNSA.

This clonotype was seen a few times. The chain combines TRBV5-1 with TRBJ1-1; TRBD1 is a possible D gene (5 bases). The CDR3 extends over 15 amino acids. CDR1 is SGHRS and CDR2 is YFSETQ in the germline V gene. Trimming shortened V by 4 bases and J by 1 base, and 14 bases separated the two germline ends. The CDR3 DNA reads as TGCGCCAGCAGCACCTCAGGGAGCGGGAACACTGAAGCTTTCTTT. It codes for CASSTSGSGNTEAFF. Complete variable domain (other parts from reference TRBV5-1 and TRBJ1-1): KAGVTQTPRYLIKTRGQQVTLSCSPISGHRSVSWYQQTPGQGLQFLFEYFSETQRNKGNFPGRFSGRQFSNSRSEMNVSTLELGDSALYLCASSTSGSGNTEAFFGQGTRLTVV.

This clonotype was counted once. The chain combines TRBV20-1 with TRBJ2-1; D is possibly TRBD2 (6 bases). Trimming stripped 6 bases from V and 0 bases from J, with 12 bases between. CDR3 size: 14 residues. Germline V lookup: CDR1 DFQATT, CDR2 SNEGSKA (reference sequence). The CDR3 nucleotides are TGCAGTGCACAGGAGGGCCCCTCCTACAATGAGCAGTTCTTC. Its translation: CSAQEGPSYNEQFF.

This clonotype was counted ten times or more. The CDR3 nucleotides are TGTGCCAGCAGCCCAAGACAGGTCAACACTGAAGCTTTCTTT. Its translation: CASSPRQVNTEAFF. The chain recombines TRBV7-2 with TRBJ1-1; D possibly corresponds to TRBD1 (6 bases). In germline, CDR1 is SGHTA, CDR2 FQGNSA. V lost 5 bases to trimming and J lost 2 bases, with 12 bases between them. The CDR3 consists of 14 residues.

This clonotype appeared a few times. The V call is TRBV9, the J call TRBJ1-1; TRBD1 matches at 7 bases. CDR3 size: 14 residues. Germline CDR1 and CDR2: SGDLS and YYNGEE. V lost 4 bases, J lost 4 bases, and 7 bases stayed unmatched. This CDR3 is CASSPGQLSTEAFF. The DNA of the CDR3 is TGTGCCAGCAGCCCGGGACAGTTAAGCACTGAAGCTTTCTTT.

This chain joins TRBV29-1 and TRBJ1-2; D remains ambiguous. Per germline, CDR1 SQVTM and CDR2 ANQGSEA. This CDR3 is built from 13 residues. V was cut by 3 bases and J by 8 bases, with 16 bases left in between. CDR3 protein: CSVDPGGSSGYTF. The CDR3 coding sequence is TGCAGCGTTGATCCCGGCGGTAGCAGCGGCTACACCTTC. Together with reference TRBV29-1 and TRBJ1-2, the CDR3 gives the full variable domain: SAVISQKPSRDICQRGTSLTIQCQVDSQVTMMFWYRQQPGQSLTLIATANQGSEATYESGFVIDKFPISRPNLTFSTLTVSNMSPEDSSIYLCSVDPGGSSGYTFGSGTRLTVV.

This clonotype has more than one count but fewer than ten. V gene TRBV12-3 or TRBV12-4 combines with J gene TRBJ2-7; 16 bases are shared with TRBD2. J was trimmed by 1 base and V by 4 bases; bases with no gene match: 13. The CDR3 runs 20 residues. The CDR3 coding sequence is TGTGCCAGCAGTTACGACCAAGGGACTAGCGGGAGGGTTCTGTCCTACGAGCAGTACTTC. This gives the protein CASSYDQGTSGRVLSYEQYF.

This clonotype was seen only a few times. V is TRBV5-1 and J is TRBJ1-1; unclear D gene. This CDR3 region has 15 residues. With 1 base removed from V and 0 bases from J, the gap between germline ends came to 10 bases. Looked up from germline, CDR1 is SGHRS and CDR2 is YFSETQ. The CDR3 is CASSLSSGVNTEAFF. The CDR3 DNA reads as TGCGCCAGCAGCTTGAGTTCGGGCGTGAACACTGAAGCTTTCTTT.

In its sample, this clonotype was seen many times. The chain has TRBV7-9 and TRBJ2-7; possibly TRBD1 for D (6 bases). This CDR3 is 13 amino acids long. The ends were cut back, 5 bases at V and 5 bases at J, with 13 bases in the middle. The germline V gene has CDR1 SEHNR and CDR2 FQNEAQ (reference sequence). The CDR3 sequence: CASSLSQGNEQYF. The CDR3, as DNA: TGTGCCAGCAGCCTCAGCCAGGGGAACGAGCAGTACTTC.

This clonotype turned up a few times. The chain uses TRBV5-1 and TRBJ2-1; D might be TRBD1 or TRBD2, each matching 6 bases. Trimming removed 0 bases at V and 4 bases at J, with 14 bases between. The length of the CDR3 is 16 residues. Germline assignment: CDR1 SGHRS and CDR2 YFSETQ. The CDR3 DNA is TGCGCCAGCAGCTTGGTACGGGGGCGAGGGTACAATGAGCAGTTCTTC. It codes for CASSLVRGRGYNEQFF.

This rearrangement joins TRBV20-1 to TRBJ2-7, with 12 nucleotides matching TRBD2. This CDR3 region has 13 residues. The germline gives CDR1 DFQATT, CDR2 SNEGSKA (reference sequence). Trimming at V came to 5 bases and at J to 7 bases, leaving 6 bases not matched to a gene. The CDR3 protein is CSAPGLAGTEQYF. The CDR3 DNA reads TGCAGTGCTCCAGGACTAGCGGGGACTGAGCAGTACTTC.

The rearrangement uses TRBV7-9 and TRBJ1-4; D remains unclear. Germline loops: CDR1 SEHNR, CDR2 FQNEAQ (reference sequence). Trimming removed 5 bases at V and 8 bases at J, with 6 bases between. This CDR3 contains 11 residues. CDR3 in amino acids: CASSTTEKLFF. The CDR3 DNA sequence: TGTGCCAGCAGCACGACCGAAAAACTGTTTTTT.